This record covers a single T cell receptor (beta chain). The germline V and J ends were trimmed by 4 bases and 0 bases, with 7 bases remaining between them. The CDR3 loop spans 14 amino acids. Germline CDR1 reads MGHRA; CDR2 reads YSYEKL. These data come from a study of blood T cell repertoires in COVID-19. Study-level background: COVID-19 samples, acute and convalescent, were from the United States, Italy and Spain. PBMCs, B-cell-depleted T cells, or T cells were the source of the cDNA or gDNA that made up the material.

Per the study methods: From reference gene primer amplification, estimates of nucleated cell counts were derived. Profiled with immunoSEQ multiplex PCR; TCRdb holds only in-frame clones, not every one. That table furnishes V, J and clone size, whereas the DNA furnished D and trimming. The table records about 170,000 clones, around 83% of them present only once. The chain uses TRBV4-1 and TRBJ2-1, with D unclear. The sample consisted of peripheral blood. The receptor was derived from a woman aged 70 to 79 who had recovered from COVID-19. As DNA, the CDR3 is TGCGCCAGCAGCCCCCACGGCTCCTACAATGAGCAGTTCTTC. This codes for CASSPHGSYNEQFF.